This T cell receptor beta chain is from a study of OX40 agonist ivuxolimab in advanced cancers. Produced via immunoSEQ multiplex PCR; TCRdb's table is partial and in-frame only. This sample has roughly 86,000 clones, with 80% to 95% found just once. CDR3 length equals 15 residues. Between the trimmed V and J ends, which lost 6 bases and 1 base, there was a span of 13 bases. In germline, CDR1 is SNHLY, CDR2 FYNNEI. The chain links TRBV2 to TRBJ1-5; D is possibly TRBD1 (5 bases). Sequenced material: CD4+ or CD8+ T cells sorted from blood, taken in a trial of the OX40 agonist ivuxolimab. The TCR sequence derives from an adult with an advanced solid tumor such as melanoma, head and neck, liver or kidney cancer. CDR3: CASRPPGDSNQPQHF. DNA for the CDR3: TGTGCCAGCAGGCCGCCGGGGGACAGCAATCAGCCCCAGCATTTT.